The rows below give T cell receptor beta chains drawn from one sample of a study of vaccination effects on CD4 cells after COVID-19. The antigens of these receptors remain unknown. Libraries were prepared by immunoSEQ multiplex PCR; TCRdb keeps only in-frame clonotypes and omits some of them. Among around 40,000 clones listed, around 78% were seen once. The source material was CD4+ T cells from PBMCs cultured with a peptide pool, sampled before COVID-19 vaccination. These receptors originate from a human donor who had a prior SARS-CoV-2 infection. Both conserved end residues are part of each CDR3. D genes are given only for firm matches. Clone size is not always given. Where it is, it says once, few, many or a class for expanded clones.

J gene | clone size | D gene | V gene | CDR3 protein | CDR3 DNA
TRBJ2-1 | . | . | TRBV7-3 | CASSLGASVTYNEQFF | TGTGCCAGCAGCTTAGGGGCATCGGTTACCTACAATGAGCAGTTCTTC
TRBJ2-5 | . | . | TRBV2 | CASSEGGGETQYF | TGTGCCAGCAGTGAAGGAGGGGGAGAGACCCAGTACTTC
TRBJ2-7 | once | TRBD2 | TRBV5-1 | CASSLPAGGDSYEQYF | TGCGCCAGCAGCTTGCCAGCGGGAGGCGATTCCTACGAGCAGTACTTC
TRBJ2-3 | . | . | TRBV6-1 | CASSERHADTQYF | TGTGCCAGCAGTGAAAGGCACGCAGATACGCAGTATTTT
TRBJ1-5 | . | . | TRBV30 | CAWSQGRGQPQHF | TGTGCCTGGAGTCAGGGACGGGGTCAGCCCCAGCATTTT
TRBJ2-7 | . | . | TRBV3-1/TRBV3-2 | CASSRDRTQQYF | TGTGCCAGCAGCCGTGACAGGACCCAGCAGTACTTC
TRBJ2-5 | . | TRBD2 | TRBV9 | CASSAEVAGVRETQYF | TGTGCCAGCAGCGCGGAGGTAGCGGGAGTTCGAGAGACCCAGTACTTC
TRBJ2-1 | few | . | TRBV28 | CASSLVWSSYNEQFF | TGTGCCAGCAGTTTAGTGTGGAGCTCCTACAATGAGCAGTTCTTC
TRBJ2-2 | . | TRBD1 | TRBV6-5 | CASRPGTGVTGELFF | TGTGCCAGCAGACCCGGGACAGGGGTCACCGGGGAGCTGTTTTTT
TRBJ2-5 | . | . | TRBV5-1 | CASSLVGGGETQYF | TGCGCCAGCAGCTTGGTCGGAGGGGGGGAGACCCAGTACTTC
TRBJ2-7 | . | . | TRBV6-1 | CASSERTEHFYEQYF | TGTGCCAGCAGTGAACGGACAGAGCACTTCTACGAGCAGTACTTC
TRBJ1-6 | . | . | TRBV9 | CASSVRGQLNSPLHF | TGTGCCAGCAGCGTCCGGGGACAACTGAATTCACCCCTCCACTTT
TRBJ2-3 | . | . | TRBV7-3 | CASSPQHSTDTQYF | TGTGCCAGCAGCCCACAACATAGCACAGATACGCAGTATTTT
TRBJ2-7 | once | . | TRBV25-1 | CASRRGIGEQYF | TGTGCCAGCAGAAGGGGAATTGGTGAGCAGTACTTC
TRBJ2-3 | . | . | TRBV9 | CASSGGGRSTDTQYF | TGTGCCAGCAGCGGGGGGGGCAGAAGCACAGATACGCAGTATTTT
TRBJ2-7 | few | TRBD2 | TRBV7-8 | CASSWNGLAGGPSSYEQYF | TGTGCCAGCAGCTGGAACGGACTAGCGGGGGGGCCTAGCTCCTACGAGCAGTACTTC
TRBJ1-3 | once | TRBD1 | TRBV5-1 | CASSLDNRQGGNTIYF | TGCGCCAGCAGCTTGGACAACCGACAGGGGGGAAACACCATATATTTT
TRBJ2-5 | . | . | TRBV3-1/TRBV3-2 | CASSQPGQETQYF | TGTGCCAGCAGCCAGCCTGGCCAAGAGACCCAGTACTTC
TRBJ2-7 | . | . | TRBV27 | CASSRTLGVGEQYF | TGTGCCAGCAGCCGGACTCTGGGAGTTGGCGAGCAGTACTTC
TRBJ1-1 | . | . | TRBV20-1 | CSASAGAILEAFF | TGCAGTGCTAGTGCGGGGGCGATATTGGAAGCTTTCTTT
TRBJ1-2 | . | TRBD1 | TRBV5-4 | CASSSPGQGAKGYTF | TGTGCCAGCAGCTCGCCGGGACAGGGGGCGAAGGGCTACACCTTC
TRBJ2-1 | . | TRBD2 | TRBV4-2 | CASSQDVAGREQFF | TGTGCCAGCAGCCAAGATGTAGCGGGAAGGGAGCAGTTCTTC
TRBJ1-1 | . | . | TRBV7-7 | CASSAQVNTEAFF | TGTGCTAGCAGCGCTCAGGTGAACACTGAAGCTTTCTTT
TRBJ1-2 | . | . | TRBV6-5 | CASRNGGAYGYTF | TGTGCCAGCAGGAACGGGGGGGCCTATGGCTACACCTTC
TRBJ1-3 | . | . | TRBV12-3/TRBV12-4 | CASSFAGNTIYF | TGTGCCAGCAGTTTCGCTGGAAACACCATATATTTT
TRBJ1-1 | . | . | TRBV27 | CASRRSGGAEAFF | TGTGCCAGCAGGAGGTCGGGAGGGGCTGAAGCTTTCTTT
TRBJ2-1 | . | TRBD1 | TRBV6-4 | CASRENRDRGRDEQFF | TGTGCCAGCAGGGAGAACCGGGACAGGGGGAGGGATGAGCAGTTCTTC
TRBJ2-2 | . | TRBD2 | TRBV11-2 | CASSRLAGGSTGELFF | TGTGCCAGCAGCCGACTAGCGGGAGGCTCCACCGGGGAGCTGTTTTTT
TRBJ1-2 | few | . | TRBV5-1 | CASSPGQGASEGYTF | TGCGCCAGCAGCCCGGGACAAGGGGCGAGTGAGGGCTACACCTTC
TRBJ2-1 | . | . | TRBV6-5 | CASSYQGSSYNEQFF | TGTGCCAGCAGTTACCAGGGAAGCTCCTACAATGAGCAGTTCTTC
TRBJ2-1 | . | TRBD2 | TRBV5-4 | CASRVGGGGNEQFF | TGTGCCAGCAGGGTTGGCGGGGGGGGAAATGAGCAGTTCTTC
TRBJ2-7 | few | . | TRBV5-8 | CASSFDSSGYEQYF | TGTGCCAGCAGCTTTGACAGTTCTGGCTACGAGCAGTACTTC